These T cell receptor beta chains were read from a single sample in a study of neoadjuvant anti-PD-1 for oral cavity cancer. Measured with immunoSEQ multiplex PCR; TCRdb has only the in-frame clones, and not every one. The table shows tens of thousands of clones, with around 82% occurring only once. Sequencing used PBMCs, obtained before nivolumab (anti-PD-1) treatment. The receptors stem from a person between 35 and 79 years old with oral cavity squamous cell carcinoma. The CDR3 runs from the conserved cysteine through the conserved F or W. Fields, in order: V gene, J gene, clone size, D gene, CDR3 protein. D genes are given only for firm matches. Expanded clones get a size class; other rows say once, few or many, or leave the size out.

v_call: TRBV9
j_call: TRBJ1-2
clone_size: -
d_call: -
cdr3_aa: CASSLRGWSYTF

v_call: TRBV5-1
j_call: TRBJ2-1
clone_size: -
d_call: -
cdr3_aa: CASSLLDRSYNEQFF

v_call: TRBV19
j_call: TRBJ2-2
clone_size: -
d_call: -
cdr3_aa: CASSTRTTGELFF

v_call: TRBV9
j_call: TRBJ1-5
clone_size: -
d_call: -
cdr3_aa: CASSPLRPQHF

v_call: TRBV5-6
j_call: TRBJ2-7
clone_size: -
d_call: -
cdr3_aa: CASSRGAAYEQYF

v_call: TRBV6-1
j_call: TRBJ2-1
clone_size: few
d_call: TRBD1
cdr3_aa: CASSAWGQPVF

v_call: TRBV5-8
j_call: TRBJ2-2
clone_size: -
d_call: -
cdr3_aa: CASSGDGELFF

v_call: TRBV28
j_call: TRBJ1-3
clone_size: -
d_call: -
cdr3_aa: CASSLSRSLYF

v_call: TRBV18
j_call: TRBJ2-7
clone_size: -
d_call: -
cdr3_aa: CASSGPNAEEQYF

v_call: TRBV6-5
j_call: TRBJ1-4
clone_size: -
d_call: -
cdr3_aa: CASTNAVSNEKLFF

v_call: TRBV6-5
j_call: TRBJ2-3
clone_size: -
d_call: -
cdr3_aa: CASSYYGGRTDTQYF

v_call: TRBV28
j_call: TRBJ1-5
clone_size: -
d_call: -
cdr3_aa: CASSTQTGGSQPQHF

v_call: TRBV6-1
j_call: TRBJ1-5
clone_size: -
d_call: -
cdr3_aa: CASSDLRQPQHF

v_call: TRBV27
j_call: TRBJ1-1
clone_size: few
d_call: TRBD1
cdr3_aa: CASSVSGGNTEAFF

v_call: TRBV6-4
j_call: TRBJ2-3
clone_size: -
d_call: -
cdr3_aa: CASSDGGPNTDTQYF

v_call: TRBV4-1
j_call: TRBJ2-1
clone_size: -
d_call: TRBD2
cdr3_aa: CASSRGLAASSYNEQFF

v_call: TRBV18
j_call: TRBJ1-6
clone_size: once
d_call: -
cdr3_aa: CASFGGARAPLHF

v_call: TRBV19
j_call: TRBJ2-7
clone_size: -
d_call: -
cdr3_aa: CATSRGHQSSYEQYF

v_call: TRBV2
j_call: TRBJ1-5
clone_size: -
d_call: -
cdr3_aa: CASSELGGHQPQHF

v_call: TRBV6-1
j_call: TRBJ2-7
clone_size: once
d_call: -
cdr3_aa: CASSESGGRSSYEQYF

v_call: TRBV27
j_call: TRBJ1-5
clone_size: few
d_call: -
cdr3_aa: CAVGGLGQPQHF

v_call: TRBV19
j_call: TRBJ1-2
clone_size: -
d_call: TRBD1
cdr3_aa: CASSPFPDRRSYTF

v_call: TRBV15
j_call: TRBJ1-4
clone_size: -
d_call: -
cdr3_aa: CATSRSRVREKLFF

v_call: TRBV7-2
j_call: TRBJ1-5
clone_size: -
d_call: -
cdr3_aa: CASSLALGSLSSNYMPQHF

v_call: TRBV11-2
j_call: TRBJ2-1
clone_size: -
d_call: TRBD1
cdr3_aa: CASSAREGANEQFF

v_call: TRBV28
j_call: TRBJ1-2
clone_size: -
d_call: TRBD1
cdr3_aa: CASSPTGTGYGYTF

v_call: TRBV6-1
j_call: TRBJ1-3
clone_size: -
d_call: -
cdr3_aa: CASSVENTIYF

v_call: TRBV6-6
j_call: TRBJ2-2
clone_size: few
d_call: -
cdr3_aa: CASSYIRAGELFF

v_call: TRBV14
j_call: TRBJ2-7
clone_size: few
d_call: -
cdr3_aa: CASSQENSRDPRPPYEQYF

v_call: TRBV7-6
j_call: TRBJ2-7
clone_size: -
d_call: TRBD1
cdr3_aa: CASSLNPPGQGAGEQYF

v_call: TRBV7-8
j_call: TRBJ1-2
clone_size: -
d_call: -
cdr3_aa: CASSSELNNGYTF

v_call: TRBV29-1
j_call: TRBJ2-7
clone_size: -
d_call: TRBD1
cdr3_aa: CSVEDEQGDTIFEQYF

v_call: TRBV11-2
j_call: TRBJ2-7
clone_size: -
d_call: TRBD2
cdr3_aa: CASSRLAGGYEQYF

v_call: TRBV5-1
j_call: TRBJ2-1
clone_size: once
d_call: -
cdr3_aa: CASSQGGSYNEQFF

v_call: TRBV10-3
j_call: TRBJ1-1
clone_size: -
d_call: -
cdr3_aa: CAISDRLMNTEAFF

v_call: TRBV5-1
j_call: TRBJ1-6
clone_size: -
d_call: TRBD1
cdr3_aa: CASSGGGTGGDTLHF

v_call: TRBV21-1
j_call: TRBJ2-2
clone_size: -
d_call: -
cdr3_aa: CASSPPPASGRGTGELFF

v_call: TRBV11-2
j_call: TRBJ1-6
clone_size: -
d_call: -
cdr3_aa: CASSLQQVQSPLHF

v_call: TRBV25-1
j_call: TRBJ1-1
clone_size: -
d_call: -
cdr3_aa: CASSEFGPNPSPEAFF

v_call: TRBV6-5
j_call: TRBJ2-2
clone_size: -
d_call: -
cdr3_aa: CASSPGTRWTGELFF

v_call: TRBV5-1
j_call: TRBJ2-1
clone_size: -
d_call: -
cdr3_aa: CASTSGTRSNEQFF

v_call: TRBV7-2
j_call: TRBJ1-2
clone_size: -
d_call: TRBD1
cdr3_aa: CASAGQGNYGYTF

v_call: TRBV4-2
j_call: TRBJ2-5
clone_size: -
d_call: -
cdr3_aa: CASSQEQGQETQYF

v_call: TRBV5-1
j_call: TRBJ2-2
clone_size: -
d_call: -
cdr3_aa: CASTRGHTGELFF

v_call: TRBV19
j_call: TRBJ1-5
clone_size: -
d_call: TRBD1
cdr3_aa: CASSILSTGLGQPQHF

v_call: TRBV10-3
j_call: TRBJ1-5
clone_size: -
d_call: -
cdr3_aa: CAISAQDIGNQPQHF

v_call: TRBV7-2
j_call: TRBJ1-5
clone_size: few
d_call: TRBD1
cdr3_aa: CASSLGRAGGVSQPQHF

v_call: TRBV9
j_call: TRBJ1-1
clone_size: -
d_call: -
cdr3_aa: CASSVATHGDTEAFF

v_call: TRBV5-1
j_call: TRBJ1-2
clone_size: -
d_call: -
cdr3_aa: CASSLGDWQGYTF

v_call: TRBV6-1
j_call: TRBJ2-1
clone_size: -
d_call: -
cdr3_aa: CASSEYTSRYNEQFF

v_call: TRBV29-1
j_call: TRBJ2-1
clone_size: -
d_call: TRBD2
cdr3_aa: CSVLPTSGTYNEQFF

v_call: TRBV2
j_call: TRBJ1-2
clone_size: -
d_call: TRBD1
cdr3_aa: CASSGRTGFNYGYTF

v_call: TRBV7-2
j_call: TRBJ1-5
clone_size: -
d_call: -
cdr3_aa: CASSLREGIDQPQHF

v_call: TRBV4-1
j_call: TRBJ2-3
clone_size: -
d_call: -
cdr3_aa: CASSQETTGVSPDTQYF

v_call: TRBV6-4
j_call: TRBJ2-3
clone_size: -
d_call: TRBD1
cdr3_aa: CASSKGTGGSTDTQYF